The clone carrying this TCR beta chain was detected only a few times. Germline CDR1 LGHNA, CDR2 YSLEER. V lost 0 bases to trimming and J lost 3 bases; unmatched junction nucleotides: 3. CDR3 length: 15 amino acids. The sample originates from a study of blood T cell repertoires in COVID-19. Study in general: There were acute and convalescent COVID-19 samples, and they came from the United States, Italy and Spain.

The protocol was immunoSEQ multiplex PCR, while the TCRdb copy is restricted to in-frame clones and leaves out a portion. The data contain under 200,000 clones, 70% to 90% of them singletons. This chain connects TRBV4-3 to TRBJ2-5; 8 bases map to TRBD1. Sequenced: peripheral blood. The receptor comes from a man in his 60s with COVID-19, enrolled during active disease. CDR3 loop: CASSQDPTGEETQYF. As DNA, the CDR3 is TGCGCCAGCAGCCAAGACCCGACAGGGGAAGAGACCCAGTACTTC.